These T cell receptor beta chains were read from a single sample in a study of cytomegalovirus exposure and HLA in healthy donors. Some clones are missing from TCRdb's copy, which holds only in-frame ones; the method was immunoSEQ multiplex PCR. The table has approximately 150,000 clones, roughly 86% seen once. Sequencing was done on a sample of PBMCs. Every receptor here comes from a girl between 10 and 17 years old in good health and CMV-seropositive. Both conserved end residues are part of each CDR3. D genes are given only for firm matches. A clone size is listed for some rows: how often the clone was seen (once, few, many), or a class if it is expanded.

clone_size	d_call	v_call	j_call	cdr3_nt	cdr3_aa
NA	NA	TRBV18	TRBJ2-7	TGTGCCAGCTCGCCCCGTCCAGGGAATGGCTACGAGCAGTACTTC	CASSPRPGNGYEQYF
NA	NA	TRBV19	TRBJ1-2	TGTGCCAGTAGTGCTACGAGAGGCTACACCTTC	CASSATRGYTF
NA	NA	TRBV7-8	TRBJ1-6	TGTGCCAGCAGCGCGCGGCTCATTGATTCACCCCTCCACTTT	CASSARLIDSPLHF
few	TRBD2	TRBV10-1	TRBJ2-7	TGCGCCAGCAGACCGACTAGCGGGGGCCCCCGGGTAGACGAGCAGTACTTC	CASRPTSGGPRVDEQYF
NA	NA	TRBV27	TRBJ2-3	TGTGCCAGCAGCGGGTTCGGTGCGCAGTATTTT	CASSGFGAQYF
NA	TRBD2	TRBV6-5	TRBJ2-1	TGTGCCAGCAGTATAGGGGAGCGGGAGTCGAATGAGCAGTTCTTC	CASSIGERESNEQFF
NA	NA	TRBV7-8	TRBJ1-5	TGTGCCAGCAGCTTAGGGGCAGGATTGTATTATAGCAATCAGCCCCAGCATTTT	CASSLGAGLYYSNQPQHF
NA	TRBD1	TRBV27	TRBJ1-6	TGTGCCAGCAGTTTATCACAGGGGCGGGCACCCCTCCACTTT	CASSLSQGRAPLHF
NA	NA	TRBV14	TRBJ1-1	TGTGCCAGCAGCCAATTTACAGGAAACACTGAAGCTTTCTTT	CASSQFTGNTEAFF
NA	NA	TRBV5-6	TRBJ1-1	TGTGCCAGCAGCTTGCAGGTGCGGGGGGGCACTGAAGCTTTCTTT	CASSLQVRGGTEAFF
once	NA	TRBV29-1	TRBJ1-2	TGCAGCGTTGAAGATCGCTCGGGCTATGGCTACACCTTC	CSVEDRSGYGYTF
few	NA	TRBV19	TRBJ1-1	TGTGCCAGTACCATCTCGGCGGGGGAAGCTTTCTTT	CASTISAGEAFF
NA	NA	TRBV5-5	TRBJ1-3	TGTGCCAGCAGCTTTGGGAGGGGGGGCCTCACTGGAAACACCATATATTTT	CASSFGRGGLTGNTIYF
NA	TRBD1	TRBV7-9	TRBJ2-7	TGTGCCAGCAGCCTACAGGGGGCCACCCACGAGCAGTACTTC	CASSLQGATHEQYF
NA	TRBD2	TRBV5-6	TRBJ2-1	TGTGCCAGCAGCCGCGGGGGGTTGAGCTCCTACAATGAGCAGTTCTTC	CASSRGGLSSYNEQFF
NA	NA	TRBV5-6	TRBJ1-1	TGTGCCAGCAGCGGAACTAAACAGGGGAACACTGAAGCTTTCTTT	CASSGTKQGNTEAFF
few	NA	TRBV7-6	TRBJ2-1	TGTGCCAGCAGCTTAGCCCGCCGGGGGGCCAGAGAGCAGTTCTTC	CASSLARRGAREQFF
NA	TRBD2	TRBV6-5	TRBJ2-5	TGTGCCAGCAGTTACGGGACTAGTTCAGAGACCCAGTACTTC	CASSYGTSSETQYF
few	NA	TRBV5-1	TRBJ2-1	TGCGCCAGCAGCCCGGGGATCTCCTACAATGAGCAGTTCTTC	CASSPGISYNEQFF
NA	NA	TRBV7-9	TRBJ1-5	TGTGCCAGCAGCTTAGTGTCATCCAATCAGCCCCAGCATTTT	CASSLVSSNQPQHF
NA	TRBD1	TRBV5-1	TRBJ2-7	TGCGCCAGCAGCCAAGACGGACAGGGCTCCCACGAGCAGTACTTC	CASSQDGQGSHEQYF
NA	TRBD2	TRBV7-2	TRBJ2-5	TGTGCCAGCAGCTTATGGGCTAGCGGGGGGGCCCAAGAGACCCAGTACTTC	CASSLWASGGAQETQYF
NA	NA	TRBV11-3	TRBJ2-7	TGTGCCAGCAGAGGGGCCTCCTACGAGCAGTACTTC	CASRGASYEQYF
once	NA	TRBV1	TRBJ2-7	TGCACCAGCAGCCATCATCTCGAGCGGGGGGGAAATTACGAGCAGTACTTC	CTSSHHLERGGNYEQYF
NA	TRBD1	TRBV9	TRBJ2-3	TGTGCCAGCAGCTCCCATAGGGCAGGGGGAGATACGCAGTATTTT	CASSSHRAGGDTQYF
few	NA	TRBV4-1	TRBJ1-2	TGCGCCAGCAGCCAAGCTGGCAGAATCTCTAACTATGGCTACACCTTC	CASSQAGRISNYGYTF
NA	TRBD1	TRBV9	TRBJ1-1	TGTGCCAGCAGCGTAGAACCAGGGGGGAACACTGAAGCTTTCTTT	CASSVEPGGNTEAFF
NA	NA	TRBV4-1	TRBJ2-7	TGCGCCAGCAGCCAAGATCCCTCCTCCAGTTTTTACGAGCAGTACTTC	CASSQDPSSSFYEQYF
once	TRBD2	TRBV6-1	TRBJ2-5	TGTGCCACCAGTGAAATTAAACTAGCGGGGGGGACCCAGTACTTC	CATSEIKLAGGTQYF
NA	NA	TRBV19	TRBJ1-5	TGTGCCAGTAGCTACCAGGGGCTGGGGCAGCCCCAGCATTTT	CASSYQGLGQPQHF
NA	NA	TRBV6-6	TRBJ1-1	TGTGCCAGCAGTTCGACAGGCCAGGAAGCTTTCTTT	CASSSTGQEAFF
NA	NA	TRBV6-1	TRBJ1-4	TGTGCCAGCAGTGAACAGGGGAGGGAGGAAAAACTGTTTTTT	CASSEQGREEKLFF
NA	NA	TRBV4-1	TRBJ1-5	TGCGCCAGCAGCCAGAGGTTCGGGGAGCTCAATCAGCCCCAGCATTTT	CASSQRFGELNQPQHF
NA	TRBD1	TRBV28	TRBJ2-7	TGTGCCAGCAGTTTAGGGCAGGGGGCTCACTACGAGCAGTACTTC	CASSLGQGAHYEQYF
NA	TRBD2	TRBV5-1	TRBJ2-1	TGCGCCAGCAGGTCGACTAGCGGGGGGGCTTGGAATGAGCAGTTCTTC	CASRSTSGGAWNEQFF
NA	NA	TRBV2	TRBJ1-1	TGTGCCAGCGGGGGACACGAGAACACTGAAGCTTTCTTT	CASGGHENTEAFF
NA	TRBD2	TRBV9	TRBJ2-7	TGTGCCAGCAGCGTCGGACTAGCGGGGTCCTACGAGCAGTACTTC	CASSVGLAGSYEQYF
once	TRBD1	TRBV5-1	TRBJ1-1	TGCGCCAGCAGCGCGGGGACAGGGGCCGCCCTGAACACTGAAGCTTTCTTT	CASSAGTGAALNTEAFF
NA	TRBD1	TRBV11-2	TRBJ2-4	TGTGCCAGCAGCTCCCGGGACAGAAACATTCAGTACTTC	CASSSRDRNIQYF
NA	TRBD1	TRBV18	TRBJ1-3	TGTGCCAGCTCACCACCGATAATGGGACAGGGGAGTTCCACCATATATTTT	CASSPPIMGQGSSTIYF
NA	TRBD2	TRBV6-1	TRBJ2-7	TGTGCCAGCATGGGGCCGGGGGGGTTGAGTGAGCAGTACTTC	CASMGPGGLSEQYF
NA	NA	TRBV5-7	TRBJ1-4	TGTGCCAGCAGCTTCTACCCGGGTTCGAATGAAAAACTGTTTTTT	CASSFYPGSNEKLFF
NA	TRBD2	TRBV9	TRBJ2-3	TGTGCCAGCAGCGTAGGGAGCGGGGGGGCCTACACAGATACGCAGTATTTT	CASSVGSGGAYTDTQYF
NA	NA	TRBV5-1	TRBJ1-1	TGCGCCAGCAGCTTGCAAGTTATCGGGAACACTGAAGCTTTCTTT	CASSLQVIGNTEAFF
NA	TRBD2	TRBV9	TRBJ2-2	TGTGCCAGCGGGCAGCGGGGGAACACCGGGGAGCTGTTTTTT	CASGQRGNTGELFF